Listed here are 17 T cell receptor beta chains from one sample, sequenced in a study of neoadjuvant nivolumab and ipilimumab in lung cancer. Clones were read by immunoSEQ multiplex PCR, and TCRdb kept only the in-frame ones, dropping some. The data contain about 18,000 clones, approximately 87% of them singletons. The sequenced sample was peripheral blood, obtained before neoadjuvant nivolumab, alone or with ipilimumab. The receptors were gathered from an adult with non-small cell lung cancer.

The chain joins TRBV14 to TRBJ2-3; D possibly corresponds to TRBD2 (6 bases). V was clipped by 4 bases and J by 9 bases, with 11 bases between them. The CDR3 has 12 amino acids. The germline CDR1 and CDR2 sequences are SGHDN and FVKESK. The CDR3 protein is CASSPQRGTQYF. Here the CDR3 DNA reads TGTGCCAGCAGCCCTCAACGGGGGACGCAGTATTTT.

V gene TRBV7-2 combines with J gene TRBJ2-7; 8 bases map to TRBD1. The CDR3 covers 17 residues. The ends lost 1 base at V and 0 bases at J; junction bases unmatched: 8. CDR1 is SGHTA, CDR2 FQGNSA, per germline. CDR3 residues: CASSLEAGTGSSYEQYF. In DNA, the CDR3 is TGTGCCAGCAGCTTAGAGGCAGGGACAGGCAGCTCCTACGAGCAGTACTTC.

The CDR3 coding sequence is TGTGCCAGCAGTCACGACGACAGAAACACTGAAGCTTTCTTT. Encoded protein: CASSHDDRNTEAFF. This chain joins TRBV27 and TRBJ1-1; maybe TRBD1 (5 bases). This CDR3 is 14 amino acids long. Trimming cost V 5 bases and J 2 bases, with 12 bases left between them. In germline, CDR1 is MNHEY, CDR2 SMNVEV (reference sequence).

The chain has TRBV7-9 and TRBJ2-1; 10 nucleotides align to TRBD2. V lost 4 bases to trimming and J lost 2 bases; unmatched junction nucleotides: 5. This CDR3 has 16 amino acids. CDR1 is SEHNR and CDR2 is FQNEAQ in the germline V gene (reference sequence). The CDR3: CASSSGTSDPYNEQFF. The CDR3 nucleotides are TGTGCCAGCAGCTCTGGGACTAGCGATCCCTACAATGAGCAGTTCTTC.

The rearrangement links TRBV6-1 to TRBJ2-7, with D perhaps given as TRBD1 or TRBD2 (5 bases each). The CDR3 is made up of 14 amino acids. CDR1 and CDR2 (germline): MNHNS, SASEGT. V was trimmed by 1 base and J by 4 bases, leaving 11 bases between them. The CDR3 bases are TGTGCCAGCAGTGAAGGGGGGAGAGGTTACGAGCAGTACTTC. This codes for CASSEGGRGYEQYF.

The chain employs TRBV6-5 and TRBJ1-1, with unresolved D. This CDR3 comprises 14 residues. Trimming took 8 bases from V and 3 from J, leaving 16 bases between them. Germline V gene lookup returns CDR1 MNHEY and CDR2 SVGAGI. The CDR3 DNA is TGTGCCAGCGGCGCCAAGTGGGTTGACACTGAAGCTTTCTTT. This sequence encodes CASGAKWVDTEAFF.

The genes are TRBV30 and TRBJ2-7; a possible D gene is TRBD2 (6 bases). Trimming cost V 1 base and J 5 bases, with 15 bases left between them. The CDR3 runs 14 residues. In germline, CDR1 is GTSNPN, CDR2 SVGIG (reference sequence). CDR3 amino acids: CAWSGEGRPHEQYF. DNA of the CDR3: TGTGCCTGGAGTGGGGAAGGGAGGCCCCACGAGCAGTACTTC.

This chain uses TRBV5-1 with TRBJ2-7; tentative D call: TRBD1 (5 bases). This CDR3 spans 14 amino acids. V gave up 0 bases and J gave up 2 bases, with 9 bases separating them. From germline, CDR1 is SGHRS and CDR2 YFSETQ. The chain's CDR3 is CASSLGTSTYEQYF. CDR3 DNA: TGCGCCAGCAGCTTGGGGACATCTACCTACGAGCAGTACTTC.

V usage is TRBV5-5 and J usage is TRBJ1-1, with D possibly TRBD1 on 6 matching bases. The V and J ends lost 4 bases and 4 bases respectively, with 17 bases between them. Germline lookup yields CDR1 SGHKS and CDR2 YYEKEE (reference sequence). The CDR3 is 15 amino acids. CDR3 DNA sequence: TGTGCCAGCAGCCCCTCCCGCGTAGGGGGCACTGAAGCTTTCTTT. It is translated as CASSPSRVGGTEAFF.

This clone was found once. The chain uses TRBV6-6 and TRBJ1-2, with 9 bases identical to TRBD1. CDR1 is MNHNY, CDR2 SVGAGI, per germline (reference sequence). The CDR3 loop spans 15 amino acids. V was clipped by 7 bases and J by 2 bases; unmatched bases: 8. The CDR3 DNA sequence: TGTGCCAGCACCCAGGGGGACAGGGTGAACTATGGCTACACCTTC. Encoded protein: CASTQGDRVNYGYTF.

V gene TRBV5-1 combines with J gene TRBJ1-2; 7 nucleotides agree with TRBD1. The germline gives CDR1 SGHRS, CDR2 YFSETQ. The CDR3 runs 14 residues. Trimming removed 3 bases from V and 5 bases from J; junction bases left unmatched: 7. In DNA form, the CDR3 reads TGCGCCAGCAGCTCTAGGGACAGATCGTATGGCTACACCTTC. Its protein is CASSSRDRSYGYTF.

V gene TRBV30 combines with J gene TRBJ2-1; 9 positions agree with TRBD2. Germline lookup yields CDR1 GTSNPN and CDR2 SVGIG (reference sequence). The J segment lost 2 bases and the V segment lost 2 bases, leaving 4 bases of the junction unmatched. This CDR3 comprises 15 residues. CDR3 loop: CAWSPGLAPYNEQFF. The CDR3 nucleotides are TGTGCCTGGAGTCCCGGACTAGCGCCCTACAATGAGCAGTTCTTC.

V gene TRBV5-4 combines with J gene TRBJ1-1; D not certain. The CDR3 totals 15 residues. CDR1 is SGHNT, CDR2 YYREEE, per germline (reference sequence). Between the trimmed V and J ends, which lost 0 bases and 1 base, there was a span of 10 bases. The CDR3 is CASSLAPEKNTEAFF. The CDR3 nucleotides are TGTGCCAGCAGCTTGGCCCCGGAAAAGAACACTGAAGCTTTCTTT.

The V gene is TRBV7-2, the J gene TRBJ1-1; D call uncertain. This CDR3 contains 15 residues. Trimming took 5 bases from V and 3 from J, leaving 16 bases between them. In germline, CDR1 is SGHTA, CDR2 FQGNSA. CDR3 sequence (DNA): TGTGCCAGCAGCAAAGCAGCGTTGGAGGACACTGAAGCTTTCTTT. Amino acid sequence: CASSKAALEDTEAFF.

This sequence joins TRBV5-5 and TRBJ1-2; possible D gene TRBD1, 6 bases. CDR1 SGHKS and CDR2 YYEKEE come from the germline V gene (reference sequence). Trimming left V 0 bases short and J 0 bases short, with 18 bases between. CDR3 length: 18 residues. CDR3 nucleotide sequence: TGTGCCAGCAGCTTGGCGGGGGGCGCACAACTGACTAACTATGGCTACACCTTC. Its translation: CASSLAGGAQLTNYGYTF.

The J gene is TRBJ2-3, the V gene TRBV2; the D is unclear. Germline CDR1 SNHLY, CDR2 FYNNEI. The CDR3 contains 14 residues. Trimming removed 4 bases from V and 0 bases from J, with 8 bases in between. CDR3 in DNA: TGTGCCAGCAGTGCCCCCCTTAGCACAGATACGCAGTATTTT. Amino acids: CASSAPLSTDTQYF.

The rearrangement uses TRBV18 and TRBJ2-2; 10 bases align to TRBD2. CDR1 is KGHSH and CDR2 is LQKENI in the germline V gene. CDR3 length: 16 amino acids. V lost 5 bases to trimming and J lost 3 bases; unmatched junction nucleotides: 6. Here the CDR3 reads CASSTLAGVDTGELFF. DNA of the CDR3: TGTGCCAGCTCAACCCTAGCGGGAGTGGACACCGGGGAGCTGTTTTTT.